This T cell receptor (beta chain) was sequenced for a study of cytomegalovirus exposure and HLA in healthy donors. The study's findings and limits: As a later analysis showed, a missense DCLRE1C variant was linked to trimming of TCR beta V- and J-genes.

With 60 Vbeta and 13 Jbeta primers, the PCR was carried out. Here immunoSEQ multiplex PCR was the method, and the copy in TCRdb shows in-frame clones only, minus some. The data hold some 80,000 clones, with 70% to 80% observed a single time. Concerning this clone: The antigen remains unidentified.

Unrecorded immune exposures were likely, despite nominal health at sampling. Trimming at V came to 1 base and at J to 5 bases, leaving 13 bases not matched to a gene. CDR3 length: 18 amino acids. CDR1 and CDR2 (germline): MGHRA, YSYEKL. Sequencing used PBMCs. The receptor comes from a human donor in good health. This chain links TRBV4-1 with TRBJ2-2; 7 nucleotides match TRBD2. CDR3 sequence (DNA): TGCGCCAGCAGCCAAGTCTTGCGGGAGAGAGACCGGACCGGGGAGCTGTTTTTT. As protein: CASSQVLRERDRTGELFF.